The clone carrying this TCR beta chain has just a few counts. Antigen unknown. The source of the sample is a study of identical twins. General study results and limits: Beta out-of-frame twin sharing showed a weaker excess. Not following the same donors, the study drew its conclusions from cross-sectional statistical analysis.

Trimming removed 5 bases from V and 6 bases from J, with 11 bases in between. CDR3 length: 14 amino acids. TCRdb re-called the 5' RACE reads through MiXCR, storing one row per CDR3 protein. The sample lists about 890,000 distinct CDR3 sequences, around 12% occurring once. These sequences were also reported in another study, on yellow fever vaccine responses in identical twins.

The sample taken for sequencing was PBMCs. This TCR came from a young woman in good health. The chain has TRBV12-3 or TRBV12-4 and TRBJ1-6; D not certain. CDR3 nucleotide sequence: TGTGCCAGCAGTCCTTTGCCCTCTAATTCACCCCTCCACTTT. Protein product: CASSPLPSNSPLHF.